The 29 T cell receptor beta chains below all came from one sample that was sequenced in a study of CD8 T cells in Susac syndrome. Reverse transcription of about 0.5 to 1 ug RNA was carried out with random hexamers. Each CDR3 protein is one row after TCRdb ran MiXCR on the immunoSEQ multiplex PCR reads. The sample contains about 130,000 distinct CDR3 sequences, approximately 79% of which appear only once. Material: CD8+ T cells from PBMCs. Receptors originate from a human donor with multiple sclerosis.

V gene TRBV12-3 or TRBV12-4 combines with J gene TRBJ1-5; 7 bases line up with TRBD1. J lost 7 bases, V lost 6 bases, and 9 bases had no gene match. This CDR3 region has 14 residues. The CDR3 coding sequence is TGTGCCAGCAGCTCGAACAGGGGTAGCCAGCCCCAGCATTTT. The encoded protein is CASSSNRGSQPQHF.

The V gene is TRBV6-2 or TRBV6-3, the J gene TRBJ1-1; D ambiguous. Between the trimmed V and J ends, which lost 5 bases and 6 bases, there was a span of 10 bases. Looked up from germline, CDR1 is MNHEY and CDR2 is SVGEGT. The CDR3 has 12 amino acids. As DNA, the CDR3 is TGTGCCAGCAGTACTTTGAGCGCTGAAGCTTTCTTT. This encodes CASSTLSAEAFF.

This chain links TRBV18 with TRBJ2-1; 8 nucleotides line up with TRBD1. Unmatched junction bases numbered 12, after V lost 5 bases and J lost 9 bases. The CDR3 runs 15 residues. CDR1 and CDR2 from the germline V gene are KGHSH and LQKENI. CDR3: CASSGDRMDYVEQFF. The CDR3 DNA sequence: TGTGCCAGCTCAGGGGACAGGATGGATTACGTTGAGCAGTTCTTC.

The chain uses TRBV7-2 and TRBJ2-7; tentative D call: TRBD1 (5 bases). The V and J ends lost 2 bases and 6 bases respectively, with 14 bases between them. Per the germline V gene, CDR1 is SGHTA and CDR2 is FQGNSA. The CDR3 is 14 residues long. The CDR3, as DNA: TGTGCCAGCAGCTTAAGGCAGGGAAGAAGCGAGCAGTACTTC. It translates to CASSLRQGRSEQYF. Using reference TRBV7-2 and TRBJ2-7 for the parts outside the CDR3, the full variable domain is GAGVSQSPSNKVTEKGKDVELRCDPISGHTALYWYRQSLGQGLEFLIYFQGNSAPDKSGLPSDRFSAERTGGSVSTLTIQRTQQEDSAVYLCASSLRQGRSEQYFGPGTRLTVT.

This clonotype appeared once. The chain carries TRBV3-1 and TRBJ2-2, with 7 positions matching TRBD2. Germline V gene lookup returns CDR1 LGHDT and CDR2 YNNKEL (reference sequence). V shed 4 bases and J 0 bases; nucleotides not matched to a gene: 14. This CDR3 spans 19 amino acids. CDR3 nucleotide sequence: TGTGCCAGCAGCCCGATCGGGGGGACGTTTTCCCCGAACACCGGGGAGCTGTTTTTT. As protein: CASSPIGGTFSPNTGELFF.

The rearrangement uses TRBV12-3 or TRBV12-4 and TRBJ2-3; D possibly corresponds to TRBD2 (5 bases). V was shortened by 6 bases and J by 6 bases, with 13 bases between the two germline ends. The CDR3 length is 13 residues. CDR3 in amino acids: CASRHTREDTQYF. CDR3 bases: TGTGCCAGCAGGCACACAAGGGAGGATACGCAGTATTTT.

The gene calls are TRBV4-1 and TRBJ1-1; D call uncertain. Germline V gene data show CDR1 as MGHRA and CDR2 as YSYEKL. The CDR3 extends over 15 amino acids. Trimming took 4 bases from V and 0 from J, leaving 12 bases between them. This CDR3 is CASSPSPLVNTEAFF. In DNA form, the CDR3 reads TGCGCCAGCAGCCCATCTCCTTTAGTGAACACTGAAGCTTTCTTT.

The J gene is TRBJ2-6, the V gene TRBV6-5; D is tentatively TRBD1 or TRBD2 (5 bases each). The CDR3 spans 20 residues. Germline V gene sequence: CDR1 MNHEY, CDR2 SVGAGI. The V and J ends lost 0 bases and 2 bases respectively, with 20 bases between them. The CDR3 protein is CASSYSELGVWGPGANVLTF. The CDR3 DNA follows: TGTGCCAGCAGTTACTCAGAATTGGGGGTTTGGGGCCCTGGGGCCAACGTCCTGACTTTC.

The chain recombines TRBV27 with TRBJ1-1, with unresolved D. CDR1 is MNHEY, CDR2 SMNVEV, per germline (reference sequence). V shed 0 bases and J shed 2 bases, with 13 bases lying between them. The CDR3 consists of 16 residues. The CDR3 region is CASSLSGRAVNTEAFF. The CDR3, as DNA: TGTGCCAGCAGTTTATCAGGGCGCGCGGTAAACACTGAAGCTTTCTTT.

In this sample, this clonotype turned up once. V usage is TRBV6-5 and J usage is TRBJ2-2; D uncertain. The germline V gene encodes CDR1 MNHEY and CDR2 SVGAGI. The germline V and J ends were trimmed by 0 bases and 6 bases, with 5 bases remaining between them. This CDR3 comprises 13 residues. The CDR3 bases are TGTGCCAGCAGTTACTCGAAGGCCGGGGAGCTGTTTTTT. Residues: CASSYSKAGELFF.

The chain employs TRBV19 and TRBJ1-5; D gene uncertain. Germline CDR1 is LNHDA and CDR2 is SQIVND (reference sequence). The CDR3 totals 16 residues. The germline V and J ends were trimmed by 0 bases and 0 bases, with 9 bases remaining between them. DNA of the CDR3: TGTGCCAGTAGTATAGATCTGGAGAATAGCAATCAGCCCCAGCATTTT. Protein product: CASSIDLENSNQPQHF.

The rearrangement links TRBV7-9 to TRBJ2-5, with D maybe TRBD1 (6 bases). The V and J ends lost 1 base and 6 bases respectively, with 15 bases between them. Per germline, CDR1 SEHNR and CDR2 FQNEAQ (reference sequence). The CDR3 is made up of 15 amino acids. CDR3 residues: CASSLGIGQRKTQYF. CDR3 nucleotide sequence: TGTGCCAGCAGCTTAGGTATCGGACAGAGGAAGACCCAGTACTTC.

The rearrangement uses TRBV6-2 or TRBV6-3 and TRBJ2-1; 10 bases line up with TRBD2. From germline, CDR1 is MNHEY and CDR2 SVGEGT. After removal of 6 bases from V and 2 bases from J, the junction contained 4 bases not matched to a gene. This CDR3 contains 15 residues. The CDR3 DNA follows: TGTGCCAGCAGAGGACTAGCGGACACCTACAATGAGCAGTTCTTC. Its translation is CASRGLADTYNEQFF.

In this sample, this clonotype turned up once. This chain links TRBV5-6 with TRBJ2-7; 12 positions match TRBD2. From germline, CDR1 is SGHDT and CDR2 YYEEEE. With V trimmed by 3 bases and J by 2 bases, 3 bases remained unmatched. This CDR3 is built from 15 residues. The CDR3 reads CASSSGLAGTYEQYV. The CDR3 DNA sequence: TGTGCCAGCAGCTCCGGACTAGCGGGGACCTACGAGCAGTACGTC.

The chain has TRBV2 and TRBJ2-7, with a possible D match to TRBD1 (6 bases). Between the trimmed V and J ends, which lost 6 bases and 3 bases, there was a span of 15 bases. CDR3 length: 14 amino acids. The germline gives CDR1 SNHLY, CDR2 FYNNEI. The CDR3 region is CASRADPDSYEQYV. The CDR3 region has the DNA TGTGCCAGCAGAGCCGACCCGGACAGCTACGAGCAGTACGTC.

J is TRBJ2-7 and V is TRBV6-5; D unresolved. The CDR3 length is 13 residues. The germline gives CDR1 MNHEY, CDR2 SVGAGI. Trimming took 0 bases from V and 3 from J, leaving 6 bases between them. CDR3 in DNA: TGTGCCAGCAGTTACTCGAACAGCTACGAGCAGTACTTC. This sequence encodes CASSYSNSYEQYF.

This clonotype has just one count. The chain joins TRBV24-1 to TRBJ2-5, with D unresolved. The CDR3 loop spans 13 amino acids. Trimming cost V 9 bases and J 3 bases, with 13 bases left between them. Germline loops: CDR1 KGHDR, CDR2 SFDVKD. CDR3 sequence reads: CATGSAPEETQYF. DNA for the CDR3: TGTGCCACCGGGTCGGCTCCCGAAGAGACCCAGTACTTC.

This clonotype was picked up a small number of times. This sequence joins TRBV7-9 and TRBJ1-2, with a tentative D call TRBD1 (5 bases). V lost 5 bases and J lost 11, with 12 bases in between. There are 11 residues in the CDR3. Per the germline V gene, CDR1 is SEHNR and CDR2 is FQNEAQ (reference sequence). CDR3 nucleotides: TGTGCCAGCAGCCTTGAAGGGACTTACACCTTC. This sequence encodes CASSLEGTYTF.

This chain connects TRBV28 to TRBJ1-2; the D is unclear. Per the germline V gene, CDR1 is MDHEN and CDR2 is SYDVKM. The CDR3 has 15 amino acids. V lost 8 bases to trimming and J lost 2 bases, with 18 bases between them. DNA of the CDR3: TGTGCCAGCTTCACCTCCCGGGGATACAACTATGGCTACACCTTC. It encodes CASFTSRGYNYGYTF.

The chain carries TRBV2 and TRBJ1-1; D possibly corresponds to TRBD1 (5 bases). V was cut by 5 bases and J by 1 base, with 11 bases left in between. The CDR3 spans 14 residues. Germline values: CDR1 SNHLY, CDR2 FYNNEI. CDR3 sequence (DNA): TGTGCCAGCAGTTGGGACTTGGGGAACACTGAAGCTTTCTTT. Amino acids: CASSWDLGNTEAFF. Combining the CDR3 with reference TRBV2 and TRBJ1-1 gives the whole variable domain EPEVTQTPSHQVTQMGQEVILRCVPISNHLYFYWYRQILGQKVEFLVSFYNNEISEKSEIFDDQFSVERPDGSNFTLKIRSTKLEDSAMYFCASSWDLGNTEAFFGQGTRLTVV.

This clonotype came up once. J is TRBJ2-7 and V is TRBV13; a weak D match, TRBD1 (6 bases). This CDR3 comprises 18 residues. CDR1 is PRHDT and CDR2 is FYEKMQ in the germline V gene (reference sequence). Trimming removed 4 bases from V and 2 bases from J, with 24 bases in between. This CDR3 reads CASSSNLPRDTHPYEQYF. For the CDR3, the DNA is TGTGCCAGCAGCTCGAATCTTCCCCGGGACACACACCCCTACGAGCAGTACTTC.

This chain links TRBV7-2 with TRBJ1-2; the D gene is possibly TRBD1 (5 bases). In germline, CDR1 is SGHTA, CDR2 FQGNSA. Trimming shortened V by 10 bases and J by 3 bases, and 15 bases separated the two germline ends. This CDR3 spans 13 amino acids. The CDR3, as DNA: TGTGCCACCCGGGGGGGGAGAGACTATGGCTACACCTTC. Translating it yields CATRGGRDYGYTF.

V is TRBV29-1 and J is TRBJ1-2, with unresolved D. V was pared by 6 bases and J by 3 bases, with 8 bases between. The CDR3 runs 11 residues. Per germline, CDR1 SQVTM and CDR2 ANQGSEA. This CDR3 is CSVGIDYGYTF. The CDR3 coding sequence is TGCAGCGTCGGAATCGACTATGGCTACACCTTC.

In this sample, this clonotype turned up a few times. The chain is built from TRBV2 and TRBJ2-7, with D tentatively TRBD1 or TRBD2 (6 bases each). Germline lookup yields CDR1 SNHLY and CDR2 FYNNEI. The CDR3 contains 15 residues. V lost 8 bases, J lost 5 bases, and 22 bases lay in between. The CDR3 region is CASAIFGGAQDEQYV. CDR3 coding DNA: TGTGCCAGCGCCATTTTCGGGGGCGCCCAGGACGAGCAGTACGTC.

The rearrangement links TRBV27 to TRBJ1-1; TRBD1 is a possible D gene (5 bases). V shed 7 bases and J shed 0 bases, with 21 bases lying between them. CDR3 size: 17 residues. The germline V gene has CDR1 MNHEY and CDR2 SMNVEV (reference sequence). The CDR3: CASTPSAGEMMNTEAFF. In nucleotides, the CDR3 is TGTGCCAGCACTCCCAGTGCGGGGGAGATGATGAACACTGAAGCTTTCTTT.

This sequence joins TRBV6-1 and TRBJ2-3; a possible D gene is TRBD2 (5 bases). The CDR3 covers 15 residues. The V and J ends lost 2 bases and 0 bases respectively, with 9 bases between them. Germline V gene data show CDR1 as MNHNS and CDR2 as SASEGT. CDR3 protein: CASSEFTGSTDTQYF. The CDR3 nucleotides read TGTGCCAGCAGTGAATTCACGGGGAGCACAGATACGCAGTATTTT.

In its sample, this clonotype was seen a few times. The CDR3 DNA is TGTGCCAGCTGTACAACAGATATCACGCAGTATTTT. Translating it yields CASCTTDITQYF. The chain links TRBV12-3 or TRBV12-4 to TRBJ2-3; D is unclear. The CDR3 sequence is 12 residues long. V lost 8 bases to trimming and J lost 9 bases, with 15 bases between them.

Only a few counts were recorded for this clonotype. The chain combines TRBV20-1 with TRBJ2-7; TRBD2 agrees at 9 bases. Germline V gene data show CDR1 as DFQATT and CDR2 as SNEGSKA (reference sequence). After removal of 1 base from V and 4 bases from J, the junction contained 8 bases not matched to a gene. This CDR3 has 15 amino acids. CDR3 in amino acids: CSARVLAGDSYEQYF. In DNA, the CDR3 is TGCAGTGCTAGAGTGTTAGCGGGGGATTCTTACGAGCAGTACTTC.

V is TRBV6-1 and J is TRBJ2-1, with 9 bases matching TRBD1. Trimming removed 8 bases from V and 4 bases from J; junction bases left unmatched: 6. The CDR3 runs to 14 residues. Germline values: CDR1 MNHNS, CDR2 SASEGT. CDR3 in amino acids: CASPGQGSYNEQFF. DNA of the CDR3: TGTGCCAGCCCAGGACAGGGGTCATACAATGAGCAGTTCTTC.